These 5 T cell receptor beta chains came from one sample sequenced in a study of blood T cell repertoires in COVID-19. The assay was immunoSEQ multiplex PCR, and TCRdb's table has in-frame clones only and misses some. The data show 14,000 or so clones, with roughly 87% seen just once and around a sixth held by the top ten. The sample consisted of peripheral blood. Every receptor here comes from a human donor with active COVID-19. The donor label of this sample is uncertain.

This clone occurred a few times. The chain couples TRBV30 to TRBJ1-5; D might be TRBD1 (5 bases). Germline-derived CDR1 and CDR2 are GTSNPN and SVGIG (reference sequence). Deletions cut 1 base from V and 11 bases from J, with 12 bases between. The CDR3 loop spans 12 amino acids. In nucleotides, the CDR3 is TGTGCCTGGAGTGGATTAGGGGTCACCCAGCATTTT. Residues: CAWSGLGVTQHF.

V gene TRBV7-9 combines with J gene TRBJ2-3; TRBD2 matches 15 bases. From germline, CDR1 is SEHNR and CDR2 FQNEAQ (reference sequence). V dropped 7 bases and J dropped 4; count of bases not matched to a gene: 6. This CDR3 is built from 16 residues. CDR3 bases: TGTGCCAGCACCCGGAGGACTAGCGGGGGGGCAGATACGCAGTATTTT. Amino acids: CASTRRTSGGADTQYF.

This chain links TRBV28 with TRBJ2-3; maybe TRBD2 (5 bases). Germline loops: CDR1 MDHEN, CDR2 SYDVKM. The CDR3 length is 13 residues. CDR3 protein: CTAGGEARDTQYF. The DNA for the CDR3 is TGTACCGCGGGCGGAGAGGCGCGTGATACGCAGTATTTT.

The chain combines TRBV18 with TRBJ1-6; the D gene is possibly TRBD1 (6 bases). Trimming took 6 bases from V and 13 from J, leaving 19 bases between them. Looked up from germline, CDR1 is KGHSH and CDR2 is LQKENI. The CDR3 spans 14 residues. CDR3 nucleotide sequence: TGTGCCAGCTCGACAAGTCAGGGGATTACCCCCCTCCACTTT. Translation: CASSTSQGITPLHF.

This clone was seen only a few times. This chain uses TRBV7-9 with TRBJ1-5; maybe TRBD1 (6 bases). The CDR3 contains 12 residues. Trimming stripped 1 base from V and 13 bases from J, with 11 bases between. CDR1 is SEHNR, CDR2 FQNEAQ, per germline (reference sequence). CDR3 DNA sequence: TGTGCCAGCAGCTTAGATTTAGGGGGACAGCATTTT. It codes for CASSLDLGGQHF.